The present T cell receptor beta chain was sequenced within a study of T-cell memory formation after mild COVID-19. Study-level background: For the most part, TCR clusters were specific to one donor. Study-wide results and caveats: Mainly CM and EM harbored the contracting CD4+ clones; mainly EMRA harbored the CD8+ ones. Contracting clones, day 15 to 85, had balanced CD4/CD8, and later expanders favored CD4+.

This clonotype was observed a few times. Its matching antigen is unknown. 5'RACE with constant-segment primers yielded barcoded, UMI-tagged TCR alpha and TCR beta cDNA libraries. TCRdb reprocessed the 5' RACE reads with MiXCR, giving one entry per CDR3 protein. The profile covers 400,000 to 550,000 distinct CDR3 sequences, with nearly 25% appearing a single time and roughly an eighth taken by the ten largest. J lost 7 bases, V lost 2 bases, and 9 bases had no gene match. This CDR3 is 16 amino acids long. CDR1 and CDR2 (germline): SGHRS, YFSETQ. The material sequenced was PBMCs or a T cell subset sorted from them (not recorded which). This clonotype was sampled from an adult woman who had mild COVID-19 (a few samples of this study predate the infection). Cell type and time point are not known. The rearrangement links TRBV5-1 to TRBJ2-2; TRBD2 matches 9 bases. The CDR3 DNA sequence: TGCGCCAGCAGCTTCACCGCGGGAGGGCATGACGGGGAGCTGTTTTTT. It codes for CASSFTAGGHDGELFF.